Below are 25 T cell receptor beta chains sequenced from a single sample in a study of neurological immune-mediated disorders. TCRdb used MiXCR to reprocess the 5' RACE reads, holding one entry per CDR3 protein. The sample holds some 60,000 distinct CDR3 sequences, 2% to 3% seen once. The specimen sequenced was PBMCs. These receptors originate from a man in his fifties with multiple sclerosis.

This clonotype came up many times. The chain employs TRBV5-5 and TRBJ1-2, with D possibly TRBD1 on 5 matching bases. Germline V gene lookup returns CDR1 SGHKS and CDR2 YYEKEE (reference sequence). CDR3 size: 14 residues. V shed 1 base and J shed 1 base, with 8 bases lying between them. DNA for the CDR3: TGTGCCAGCAGCTTGACAGGACTTAACTATGGCTACACCTTC. This gives the protein CASSLTGLNYGYTF.

This clonotype showed up many times. The chain joins TRBV18 to TRBJ1-5; unclear D gene. Trimming cost V 3 bases and J 5 bases, with 8 bases left between them. CDR1 KGHSH and CDR2 LQKENI come from the germline V gene. The CDR3 covers 13 residues. As DNA, the CDR3 is TGTGCCAGCTCACCGGAAGATGATCAGCCCCAGCATTTT. Its protein product is CASSPEDDQPQHF. The variable domain in full, with the rest retrieved from reference TRBV18 and TRBJ1-5, is NAGVMQNPRHLVRRRGQEARLRCSPMKGHSHVYWYRQLPEEGLKFMVYLQKENIIDESGMPKERFSAEFPKEGPSILRIQQVVRGDSAAYFCASSPEDDQPQHFGDGTRLSIL.

This clonotype was recorded many times. V usage is TRBV7-2 and J usage is TRBJ1-6; tentative D call: TRBD1 (6 bases). In germline, CDR1 is SGHTA, CDR2 FQGNSA. Trimming took off 6 bases at V and 8 bases at J, with 11 bases between the two ends. This CDR3 has 13 residues. The CDR3 region has the DNA TGTGCCAGCAGGGAACAGGGAGATTCACCCCTCCACTTT. Protein product: CASREQGDSPLHF.

This clonotype was seen at least ten times. The chain combines TRBV12-3 or TRBV12-4 with TRBJ2-3; 10 nucleotides agree with TRBD2. Losses at the gene ends were 5 bases for V and 5 bases for J; bases not matched to a gene: 4. CDR3 size: 14 residues. The CDR3 protein is CASSSGGAGDTQYF. CDR3 sequence (DNA): TGTGCCAGCAGTAGCGGGGGGGCCGGAGATACGCAGTATTTT.

At least ten counts were recorded for this clonotype. This rearrangement joins TRBV29-1 to TRBJ1-1; D not resolved. Germline V CDR1 and CDR2: SQVTM, ANQGSEA. This CDR3 is built from 12 residues. V was shortened by 6 bases and J by 1 base, with 9 bases between the two germline ends. CDR3 DNA: TGCAGCGTCCAAATTCAGAACACTGAAGCTTTCTTT. Translated: CSVQIQNTEAFF.

This clonotype has a count of ten or more. The rearrangement uses TRBV5-1 and TRBJ2-7; 7 nucleotides match TRBD1. From germline, CDR1 is SGHRS and CDR2 YFSETQ. The V gene end was trimmed by 4 bases and the J gene end by 0 bases; junction bases not matched to a gene: 4. The CDR3 is 14 amino acids. This CDR3 is CASSQTGSSYEQYF. CDR3 coding DNA: TGCGCCAGCAGCCAGACAGGGAGCTCCTACGAGCAGTACTTC.

This clonotype was recorded many times. The chain joins TRBV20-1 to TRBJ2-1; 7 bases align to TRBD2. V lost 3 bases and J lost 3; bases outside the gene matches: 2. The CDR3 sequence is 13 residues long. Per the germline V gene, CDR1 is DFQATT and CDR2 is SNEGSKA (reference sequence). CDR3 nucleotides: TGCAGTGCTAGTCGGGGGGTCTACAATGAGCAGTTCTTC. It is translated as CSASRGVYNEQFF.

This clonotype appeared many times. V usage is TRBV14 and J usage is TRBJ2-4, with D possibly matching TRBD2 (6 bases). The germline V and J ends were trimmed by 0 bases and 0 bases, with 6 bases remaining between them. The CDR3 runs to 15 residues. CDR1 and CDR2 from the germline V gene are SGHDN and FVKESK. CDR3 sequence reads: CASSQEGLAKNIQYF. In nucleotides, the CDR3 is TGTGCCAGCAGCCAAGAGGGACTAGCCAAAAACATTCAGTACTTC.

This clonotype was observed many times. The rearrangement links TRBV12-3 or TRBV12-4 to TRBJ2-3, with D uncertain. The length of the CDR3 is 12 residues. The V end was cut by 5 bases, the J end by 5 bases, with 8 bases between. The DNA of the CDR3 is TGTGCCAGCAGTGCCGGAAGAGATACGCAGTATTTT. Residues: CASSAGRDTQYF.

The table lists this clonotype with many counts. The V gene is TRBV7-2, the J gene TRBJ2-4; either TRBD1 or TRBD2 may supply D (5 bases each). The germline V gene has CDR1 SGHTA and CDR2 FQGNSA. V was trimmed by 2 bases and J by 8 bases, leaving 7 bases between them. This CDR3 has 12 amino acids. The CDR3: CASSLRGDIQYF. CDR3 coding DNA: TGTGCCAGCAGCTTAAGGGGAGACATTCAGTACTTC.

This clonotype appeared many times. This chain uses TRBV27 with TRBJ2-1; 12 bases agree with TRBD2. The V gene end was trimmed by 3 bases and the J gene end by 7 bases; junction bases not matched to a gene: 7. Germline CDR1 reads MNHEY; CDR2 reads SMNVEV (reference sequence). The CDR3 contains 16 residues. The CDR3 DNA sequence: TGTGCCAGCAGTTTGAGGCTAGCGGGGGGGTTAAATGAGCAGTTCTTC. This translates into CASSLRLAGGLNEQFF.

Many counts were recorded for this clonotype. V usage is TRBV28 and J usage is TRBJ1-5; 9 bases agree with TRBD1. V trimming: 7 bases; J trimming: 3 bases; junction bases outside the gene matches: 7. Germline CDR1 and CDR2: MDHEN and SYDVKM. This CDR3 is built from 15 residues. CDR3 DNA sequence: TGTGCCAGCAAGGAGACAGGGGGTGACAATCAGCCCCAGCATTTT. Amino acid sequence: CASKETGGDNQPQHF.

This clonotype showed up many times. The CDR3 protein is CASSAGQVEGETQYF. The CDR3 nucleotides read TGTGCCAGCAGCGCGGGACAGGTCGAGGGGGAGACCCAGTACTTC. The gene calls are TRBV6-1 and TRBJ2-5; 8 positions match TRBD1. Unmatched junction bases numbered 11, after V lost 6 bases and J lost 5 bases. CDR3 length: 15 amino acids. Germline V gene lookup returns CDR1 MNHNS and CDR2 SASEGT.

This clonotype showed up many times. The genes are TRBV7-2 and TRBJ2-1; no definite D call. Germline V gene data show CDR1 as SGHTA and CDR2 as FQGNSA. The CDR3 has 13 residues. V dropped 6 bases and J dropped 5 bases, with 11 bases sitting between them. Written as DNA, the CDR3 is TGTGCCAGCAGGGGGTTAGGCGACAATGAGCAGTTCTTC. Amino acid sequence: CASRGLGDNEQFF.

Many counts were recorded for this clonotype. The rearrangement links TRBV20-1 to TRBJ2-5; TRBD2 agrees at 11 bases. Trimming removed 1 base from V and 9 bases from J; junction bases left unmatched: 13. CDR1 and CDR2 from the germline V gene are DFQATT and SNEGSKA (reference sequence). The CDR3 is made up of 16 amino acids. The CDR3 loop is CSARGPSGGPRVPQYF. CDR3 sequence (DNA): TGCAGTGCTAGAGGACCTAGCGGGGGGCCCCGCGTTCCCCAGTACTTC.

At least ten counts were recorded for this clonotype. The chain uses TRBV12-3 or TRBV12-4 and TRBJ2-5; no definite D call. Trimming took 3 bases from V and 1 from J, leaving 9 bases between them. This CDR3 is 14 amino acids long. CDR3 protein: CASSFSESQETQYF. The CDR3, as DNA: TGTGCCAGCAGTTTTTCAGAGTCCCAAGAGACCCAGTACTTC.

This clonotype was seen many times. The chain recombines TRBV7-9 with TRBJ2-3; 11 bases align to TRBD2. V dropped 5 bases and J dropped 4; count of bases not matched to a gene: 5. The CDR3 runs 15 residues. Germline V lookup: CDR1 SEHNR, CDR2 FQNEAQ (reference sequence). The CDR3 reads CASSISGGASDTQYF. CDR3 sequence (DNA): TGTGCCAGCAGCATTAGCGGGGGGGCATCAGATACGCAGTATTTT.

In its sample, this clonotype was seen many times. J is TRBJ2-2 and V is TRBV12-3 or TRBV12-4; D remains unclear. Trimming took off 1 base at V and 3 bases at J, with 3 bases between the two ends. This CDR3 is 13 amino acids long. The CDR3 region is CASSLGYTGELFF. CDR3 in DNA: TGTGCCAGCAGTTTAGGTTACACCGGGGAGCTGTTTTTT.

In its sample, this clonotype was seen many times. CDR3 nucleotide sequence: TGTGCCAGCAGCCAAGGAAGGCGATCAGATGGCTACACCTTC. Translation gives CASSQGRRSDGYTF. This sequence joins TRBV3-1 and TRBJ1-2; no clear D gene. The CDR3 has 14 residues. Trimming cost V 1 base and J 6 bases, with 12 bases left between them. The germline V gene has CDR1 LGHDT and CDR2 YNNKEL (reference sequence).

This clonotype was found many times. The V gene is TRBV7-9, the J gene TRBJ1-1; a weak D match, TRBD1 (6 bases). The CDR3 contains 14 residues. The V gene lost 5 bases and the J gene lost 7 bases, with 17 bases spanning the gap. The germline V gene has CDR1 SEHNR and CDR2 FQNEAQ (reference sequence). As DNA, the CDR3 is TGTGCCAGCAGCCTCCGCCCTTCGACAGGTGAAGCTTTCTTT. It encodes CASSLRPSTGEAFF.

This clonotype was counted at least ten times. The chain recombines TRBV4-3 with TRBJ1-2; no clear D gene. The CDR3 extends over 12 amino acids. The V end lost 0 bases, the J end lost 9 bases, and 8 bases lay between the germline ends. CDR1 and CDR2 from the germline V gene are LGHNA and YSLEER. The CDR3 region is CASSQEGRRYTF. In DNA form, the CDR3 reads TGCGCCAGCAGCCAAGAAGGGAGGCGCTACACCTTC.

This clonotype was counted ten times or more. The chain couples TRBV15 to TRBJ2-1; 8 bases agree with TRBD2. CDR3 length equals 12 residues. Germline CDR1 is LNHNV and CDR2 is YYDKDF (reference sequence). V dropped 2 bases and J dropped 16; count of bases not matched to a gene: 7. The CDR3 protein is CATSRTSGGSFF. The CDR3, as DNA: TGTGCCACCAGCAGAACCAGCGGGGGAAGCTTCTTC. The full variable domain, with the rest looked up from reference TRBV15 and TRBJ2-1, is DAMVIQNPRYQVTQFGKPVTLSCSQTLNHNVMYWYQQKSSQAPKLLFHYYDKDFNNEADTPDNFQSRRPNTSFCFLDIRSPGLGDTAMYLCATSRTSGGSFFGPGTRLTVL.

This clonotype was observed many times. This chain links TRBV6-5 with TRBJ2-2, with D possibly being TRBD1 or TRBD2 (5 bases each). The V end lost 2 bases, the J end lost 1 base, and 5 bases lay between the germline ends. Germline V gene data show CDR1 as MNHEY and CDR2 as SVGAGI. This CDR3 region has 14 residues. As DNA, the CDR3 is TGTGCCAGCAGTTACGGGGGGAACACCGGGGAGCTGTTTTTT. Its protein is CASSYGGNTGELFF.

This clonotype was counted ten times or more. The chain joins TRBV20-1 to TRBJ1-1; D gene unclear. CDR3 size: 12 residues. Per the germline V gene, CDR1 is DFQATT and CDR2 is SNEGSKA (reference sequence). The germline V and J ends were trimmed by 1 base and 1 base, with 4 bases remaining between them. The CDR3 bases are TGCAGTGCTAGAGTTGGGAACACTGAAGCTTTCTTT. It translates to CSARVGNTEAFF.

This clonotype was counted ten times or more. The V gene is TRBV5-1, the J gene TRBJ1-5; weak D call: TRBD1 (5 bases). CDR1 is SGHRS, CDR2 YFSETQ, per germline. Trimming took off 5 bases at V and 2 bases at J, with 14 bases between the two ends. The CDR3 has 15 residues. Here the CDR3 reads CASRLGAGGNQPQHF. DNA for the CDR3: TGCGCCAGCAGACTTGGGGCTGGCGGCAATCAGCCCCAGCATTTT.